What follows are 11 T cell receptor beta chains derived from one specimen sequenced in a study of preoperative IRX-2 immunotherapy in early breast cancer. The protocol was immunoSEQ multiplex PCR, while the TCRdb copy is restricted to in-frame clones and leaves out a portion. The sample has 35,000 to 45,000 clones, 80% to 90% seen once. Treatment indicated: preoperative locoregional IRX-2 cytokine immunotherapy. The sample consisted of lymph node tissue, taken after IRX-2 immunotherapy. All receptors come from a human donor with breast cancer.

As regards this clone: Relative to the germline gene, one junction end is altered; a read error may explain this. The chain has TRBV6-8 and TRBJ2-3; D is unclear. The CDR3 length is 13 residues. CDR1 is MNHGY and CDR2 is SAAAGT in the germline V gene. The chain's CDR3 is CASTRIRGDTQYF. In nucleotides, the CDR3 is TGTGCCAGCACACGGATCAGAGGAGATACACAGTATTTT.

The rearrangement links TRBV23-1 to TRBJ1-6; 10 nucleotides align to TRBD1. TRBV23-1 qualifies as an ORF whose function is uncertain. The CDR3 runs to 17 residues. The trim removed 2 bases at V and 6 bases at J, leaving 7 bases unmatched. In nucleotides, the CDR3 is TGCGCCAGCAGTCAACATGACAGGGGGCCGGTTAATTCACCCCTCCACTTT. Translated: CASSQHDRGPVNSPLHF.

This rearrangement joins TRBV4-1 to TRBJ1-4; weak D call: TRBD1 (6 bases). V lost 0 bases, J lost 10 bases, and 18 bases lay in between. This CDR3 comprises 16 residues. Germline V gene sequence: CDR1 MGHRA, CDR2 YSYEKL. CDR3 coding DNA: TGCGCCAGCAGCCAAGATTTGGGGGGACAAAAGCGAAAACTGTTTTTT. Translated, it gives CASSQDLGGQKRKLFF.

CDR3 DNA sequence: TGTGCCAGCAGCTTAGTGGCTAGCGGGATTGAGACCCAGTACTTC. It encodes CASSLVASGIETQYF. The chain carries TRBV11-3 and TRBJ2-5; 9 positions agree with TRBD2. Germline CDR1 and CDR2: SGHNT and YENEEA. Unmatched junction bases numbered 5, after V lost 1 base and J lost 5 bases. The length of the CDR3 is 15 residues.

J is TRBJ2-1 and V is TRBV6-8; no firm D call. Trimming took off 5 bases at V and 5 bases at J, with 7 bases between the two ends. Germline lookup yields CDR1 MNHGY and CDR2 SAAAGT. There are 12 residues in the CDR3. The CDR3 DNA reads TGTGCCAGCAGTCCCCTCGACAATGAGCAGTTCTTC. It codes for CASSPLDNEQFF.

The rearrangement joins TRBV28 to TRBJ1-5, with D possibly being TRBD1 (6 bases). The germline gives CDR1 MDHEN, CDR2 SYDVKM. V dropped 2 bases and J dropped 6 bases, with 14 bases sitting between them. The CDR3 is 15 residues long. DNA of the CDR3: TGTGCCAGCAGTTTAGCGGGGGCGGGGGTTCAGCCCCAGCATTTT. Translation: CASSLAGAGVQPQHF.

This chain links TRBV6-8 with TRBJ1-3; TRBD1 might be the D (5 bases). The CDR3 has 15 residues. CDR1 is MNHGY, CDR2 SAAAGT, per germline. Trimming removed 2 bases at V and 4 bases at J, with 12 bases between. The CDR3 region is CASSYDGAPGNTIYF. The CDR3 DNA is TGTGCCAGCAGTTACGACGGGGCCCCCGGAAACACCATATATTTT.

V usage is TRBV6-8 and J usage is TRBJ1-4; D gene ambiguous. The CDR3 length is 13 residues. CDR1 MNHGY and CDR2 SAAAGT come from the germline V gene. Between the trimmed V and J ends, which lost 0 bases and 14 bases, there was a span of 13 bases. The CDR3 sequence is CASSYSGPEVLFF. The CDR3 DNA reads as TGTGCCAGCAGTTACTCCGGGCCCGAGGTGCTGTTTTTT.

The rearrangement links TRBV7-8 to TRBJ1-4, with D tentatively TRBD1 (6 bases). Germline V gene lookup returns CDR1 SGHVS and CDR2 FQNEAQ. V was trimmed by 3 bases and J by 6 bases, leaving 8 bases between them. CDR3 length equals 13 residues. The DNA for the CDR3 is TGTGCCAGCAGCTTTAGGACAGATGAAAAACTGTTTTTT. It specifies CASSFRTDEKLFF. Together with reference TRBV7-8 and TRBJ1-4, the CDR3 gives the full variable domain: GAGVSQSPRYKVAKRGQDVALRCDPISGHVSLFWYQQALGQGPEFLTYFQNEAQLDKSGLPSDRFFAERPEGSVSTLKIQRTQQEDSAVYLCASSFRTDEKLFFGSGTQLSVL.

The chain recombines TRBV6-8 with TRBJ1-2; 7 nucleotides match TRBD1. Germline V lookup: CDR1 MNHGY, CDR2 SAAAGT. Trimming cost V 5 bases and J 6 bases; bases outside gene matches: 9. There are 14 residues in the CDR3. The CDR3 bases are TGTGCCAGCAGTCCGGGACAGCTGTTCGATGGCTACACCTTC. Translated, it gives CASSPGQLFDGYTF.

The CDR3 DNA is TGTGCCAGTAGTAATGGGGGGGACAGGGCGATTATGAATGGCTACACCTTC. Protein product: CASSNGGDRAIMNGYTF. The chain recombines TRBV19 with TRBJ1-2, with 9 bases lining up with TRBD1. The V gene's germline CDR1 is LNHDA and CDR2 SQIVND (reference sequence). The CDR3 contains 17 residues. The V and J ends lost 4 bases and 6 bases, in that order; junction bases with no gene match: 15.